Presented here are 2 T cell receptor beta chains from one specimen sequenced in a study of cytomegalovirus exposure and HLA in healthy donors. The data were produced by immunoSEQ multiplex PCR, yet TCRdb's version contains in-frame clones alone and is incomplete. This table has about 200,000 clones, roughly 84% appearing once. Material for sequencing was PBMCs. The origin of the receptors is a woman younger than 30 in good health and CMV-seropositive.

The chain carries TRBV5-1 and TRBJ1-1, with 10 nucleotides matching TRBD1. Germline-derived CDR1 and CDR2 are SGHRS and YFSETQ. J lost 0 bases, V lost 1 base, and 9 bases had no gene match. This CDR3 spans 18 amino acids. Here the CDR3 reads CASSLRQGAIIMNTEAFF. For the CDR3, the DNA is TGCGCCAGCAGCTTGAGACAGGGGGCAATAATTATGAACACTGAAGCTTTCTTT. Using reference TRBV5-1 and TRBJ1-1 for the parts outside the CDR3, the full variable domain is KAGVTQTPRYLIKTRGQQVTLSCSPISGHRSVSWYQQTPGQGLQFLFEYFSETQRNKGNFPGRFSGRQFSNSRSEMNVSTLELGDSALYLCASSLRQGAIIMNTEAFFGQGTRLTVV.

The gene calls are TRBV4-2 and TRBJ2-1, with D maybe TRBD2 (7 bases). The germline gives CDR1 LGHNA, CDR2 YNFKEQ. V was trimmed by 5 bases and J by 0 bases, leaving 14 bases between them. The CDR3 totals 16 residues. CDR3 nucleotide sequence: TGTGCCAGCAGCTCCGGAGGGGGGGGCTCCTACAATGAGCAGTTCTTC. As protein: CASSSGGGGSYNEQFF.